What follows are 10 T cell receptor beta chains derived from one specimen sequenced in a study of technical replicates of blood from a few donors. TCRdb's table, derived via immunoSEQ multiplex PCR, lists solely in-frame clones and lacks some. The data hold roughly 70,000 clones, with around 95% observed a single time. The sample was T cells isolated from PBMCs. These receptors were collected from a human donor in good health.

This rearrangement joins TRBV2 to TRBJ2-3; 11 bases are shared with TRBD2. Germline V gene data show CDR1 as SNHLY and CDR2 as FYNNEI. This CDR3 region has 15 residues. Losses at the gene ends were 6 bases for V and 3 bases for J; bases not matched to a gene: 5. CDR3 amino acids: CASSLLAGETDTQYF. As DNA, the CDR3 is TGTGCCAGCAGCCTACTAGCGGGAGAGACAGATACGCAGTATTTT.

This chain uses TRBV20-1 with TRBJ2-5, with no clear D. This CDR3 has 11 amino acids. V gave up 8 bases and J gave up 1 base, with 8 bases separating them. Germline V CDR1 and CDR2: DFQATT, SNEGSKA (reference sequence). CDR3 region: CSSYIQETQYF. DNA for the CDR3: TGCAGTTCTTATATCCAAGAGACCCAGTACTTC.

This clone has just a few counts. The genes are TRBV5-1 and TRBJ2-5; 8 positions match TRBD2. This CDR3 comprises 16 residues. Germline CDR1 is SGHRS and CDR2 is YFSETQ. Losses at the gene ends were 0 bases for V and 2 bases for J; bases not matched to a gene: 6. CDR3 sequence: CASSLGLTSGQETQYF. CDR3 DNA: TGCGCCAGCAGCTTGGGCCTAACTAGCGGACAAGAGACCCAGTACTTC.

The V and J genes are TRBV30 and TRBJ2-1; D possibly corresponds to TRBD2 (5 bases). The CDR3 has 13 amino acids. Germline-derived CDR1 and CDR2 are GTSNPN and SVGIG (reference sequence). V was pared by 0 bases and J by 6 bases, with 9 bases between. The CDR3 reads CAWSVSGSNEQFF. The CDR3 DNA follows: TGTGCCTGGAGTGTAAGTGGGAGCAATGAGCAGTTCTTC.

CDR3 bases: TGTGCCAGCAGCCAAGATTGGGCTAACACCGGGGAGCTGTTTTTT. As protein: CASSQDWANTGELFF. The V and J genes are TRBV4-2 and TRBJ2-2; D gene ambiguous. The length of the CDR3 is 15 residues. Deletions cut 0 bases from V and 2 bases from J, with 7 bases between. Germline loops: CDR1 LGHNA, CDR2 YNFKEQ.

The V and J genes are TRBV11-2 and TRBJ2-7; no clear D gene. This CDR3 spans 14 amino acids. V dropped 1 base and J dropped 2 bases, with 9 bases sitting between them. Germline CDR1 is SGHAT and CDR2 is FQNNGV. CDR3 in amino acids: CASSLARRAYEQYF. In DNA, the CDR3 is TGTGCCAGCAGCTTAGCGAGACGGGCCTACGAGCAGTACTTC.

The chain uses TRBV5-6 and TRBJ2-5; D is unresolved. This CDR3 has 13 residues. V lost 1 base and J lost 5, with 9 bases in between. In germline, CDR1 is SGHDT, CDR2 YYEEEE. The CDR3 nucleotides are TGTGCCAGCAGCTTGCTTATCCAGGAGACCCAGTACTTC. Translating gives CASSLLIQETQYF.

The CDR3 loop is CASNQGGTVSGNTIYF. The DNA of the CDR3 is TGTGCCAGTAATCAAGGCGGGACAGTCTCTGGAAACACCATATATTTT. The rearrangement uses TRBV19 and TRBJ1-3; 7 nucleotides agree with TRBD1. J gave up 0 bases and V 7 bases, and 9 bases lay outside the gene matches. In germline, CDR1 is LNHDA, CDR2 SQIVND (reference sequence). The CDR3 length is 16 residues.

J is TRBJ1-5 and V is TRBV27; weak D call: TRBD1 (5 bases). Trimming took 0 bases from V and 4 from J, leaving 13 bases between them. The CDR3 spans 16 residues. The germline CDR1 and CDR2 sequences are MNHEY and SMNVEV (reference sequence). The CDR3 loop reads CASSLSGQGRNQPQHF. DNA of the CDR3: TGTGCCAGCAGTTTATCGGGGCAGGGAAGGAATCAGCCCCAGCATTTT.

The rearrangement uses TRBV28 and TRBJ1-1; a possible D gene is TRBD1 (5 bases). V was pared by 3 bases and J by 10 bases, with 12 bases between. This CDR3 is built from 12 residues. Per germline, CDR1 MDHEN and CDR2 SYDVKM. For the CDR3, the DNA is TGTGCCAGCAGTTTTGCGGACGGGGGAGCTTTCTTT. Amino acids: CASSFADGGAFF.